A single TCR beta chain is shown here with its context. Its antigen is not known. This entry belongs to a study of cytomegalovirus exposure and HLA in healthy donors. General study results and limits: An Asian-associated ancestry cluster reportedly showed fewer N-insertions than the approximately 630-donor mean in a later analysis.

V was cut by 2 bases and J by 1 base, with 9 bases left in between. CDR3 length equals 14 residues. From germline, CDR1 is SGHNT and CDR2 YYREEE (reference sequence). PCR used 60 Vbeta primers and 13 Jbeta primers. The method was immunoSEQ multiplex PCR; TCRdb's version includes in-frame clones alone and lacks a portion of them. The sample has around 100,000 clones, 81% seen once. The source material was PBMCs. The sequence was collected from a man between 35 and 55 years old in good health and CMV-seropositive. The chain carries TRBV5-4 and TRBJ2-5; D is unresolved. The CDR3 sequence: CASSLEETQETQYF. CDR3 in DNA: TGTGCCAGCAGCTTAGAGGAAACCCAAGAGACCCAGTACTTC.